The present T cell receptor (beta chain) was sequenced within a study of blood T cells in healthy people across ages. CDR1 is MNHEY, CDR2 SVGEGT, per germline. The CDR3 consists of 16 residues. V was trimmed by 0 bases and J by 1 base, leaving 13 bases between them. PCR was performed a second time for about 7 to 11 cycles using a sample-barcoded 5' primer and a J-beta primer mix. TCRdb called the 5' RACE reads again in MiXCR, with one record for every CDR3 protein. The sample lists approximately 760,000 distinct CDR3 sequences; 20% to 25% were seen once. The sample was also reused in another study, on T cells of mothers and their children.

The sample taken for sequencing was blood. The J gene is TRBJ2-7, the V gene TRBV6-2 or TRBV6-3; D is unresolved. The TCR was taken from a boy aged 5 to 17 in good health. The CDR3 nucleotides are TGTGCCAGCAGTTACTCTCAGCGTTCCCCATCCTACGAGCAGTACTTC. As protein: CASSYSQRSPSYEQYF.